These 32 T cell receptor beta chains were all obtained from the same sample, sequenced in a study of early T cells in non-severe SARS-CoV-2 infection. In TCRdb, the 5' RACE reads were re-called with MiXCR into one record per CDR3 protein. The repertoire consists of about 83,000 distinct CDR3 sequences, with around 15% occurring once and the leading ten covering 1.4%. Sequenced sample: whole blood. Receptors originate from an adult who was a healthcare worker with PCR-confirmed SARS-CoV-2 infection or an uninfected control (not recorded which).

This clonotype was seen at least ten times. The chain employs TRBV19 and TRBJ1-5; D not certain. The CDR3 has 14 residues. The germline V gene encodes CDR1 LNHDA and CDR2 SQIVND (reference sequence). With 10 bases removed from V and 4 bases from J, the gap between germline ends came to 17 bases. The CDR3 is CATQRTGVNQPQHF. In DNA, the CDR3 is TGTGCCACCCAGCGGACCGGGGTAAATCAGCCCCAGCATTTT.

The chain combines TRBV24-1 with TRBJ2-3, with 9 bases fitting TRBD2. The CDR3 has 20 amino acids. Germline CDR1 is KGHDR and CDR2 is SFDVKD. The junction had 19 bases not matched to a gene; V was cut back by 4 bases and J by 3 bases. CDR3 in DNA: TGTGCCACCAGTGAATCCGGACTAGCGAATCCTACCCACAGGACAGATACGCAGTATTTT. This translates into CATSESGLANPTHRTDTQYF.

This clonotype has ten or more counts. CDR3 nucleotides: TGCAGTGCTAGAGATCCGCTAGGGCGGGGAGAGACCCAGTACTTC. Residues: CSARDPLGRGETQYF. The chain carries TRBV20-1 and TRBJ2-5; D perhaps matches TRBD2 (6 bases). The CDR3 runs to 15 residues. The germline gives CDR1 DFQATT, CDR2 SNEGSKA (reference sequence). Between the trimmed V and J ends, which lost 0 bases and 4 bases, there was a span of 15 bases.

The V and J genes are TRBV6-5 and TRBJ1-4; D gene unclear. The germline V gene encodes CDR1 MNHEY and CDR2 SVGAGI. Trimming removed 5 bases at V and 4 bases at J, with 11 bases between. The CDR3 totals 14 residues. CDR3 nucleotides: TGTGCCAGCAGTGCAGGCTCCTTTAATGAAAAACTGTTTTTT. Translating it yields CASSAGSFNEKLFF.

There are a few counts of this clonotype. Written as DNA, the CDR3 is TGCAGTGCTCGGACAGGGGTCTCCTACGAGCAGTACTTC. Amino acid sequence: CSARTGVSYEQYF. The rearrangement joins TRBV20-1 to TRBJ2-7, with 9 nucleotides matching TRBD1. With 5 bases clipped from V and 0 bases from J, the junction kept 2 bases outside the gene matches. The CDR3 is 13 amino acids. Germline V gene sequence: CDR1 DFQATT, CDR2 SNEGSKA (reference sequence).

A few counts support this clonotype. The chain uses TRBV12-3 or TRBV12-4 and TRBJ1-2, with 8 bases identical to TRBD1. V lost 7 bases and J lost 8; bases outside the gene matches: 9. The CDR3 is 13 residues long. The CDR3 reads CASTRQGRPGYTF. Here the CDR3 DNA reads TGTGCCAGCACCCGACAGGGGAGACCCGGCTACACCTTC.

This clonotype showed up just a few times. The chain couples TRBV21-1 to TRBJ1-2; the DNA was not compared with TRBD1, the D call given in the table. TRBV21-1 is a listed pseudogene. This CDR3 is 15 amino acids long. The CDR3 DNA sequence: TGTGCCAGCAGAAAGGGGCGCCTCTACAACTATGGCTACACCTTC. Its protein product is CASRKGRLYNYGYTF.

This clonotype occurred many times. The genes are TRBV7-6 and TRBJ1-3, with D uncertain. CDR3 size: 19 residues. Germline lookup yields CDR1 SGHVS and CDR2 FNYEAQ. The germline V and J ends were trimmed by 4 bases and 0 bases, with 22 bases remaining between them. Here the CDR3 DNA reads TGTGCCAGCAGCTCCTTTCGGCGCGGGAGGACCTACTCTGGAAACACCATATATTTT. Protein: CASSSFRRGRTYSGNTIYF.

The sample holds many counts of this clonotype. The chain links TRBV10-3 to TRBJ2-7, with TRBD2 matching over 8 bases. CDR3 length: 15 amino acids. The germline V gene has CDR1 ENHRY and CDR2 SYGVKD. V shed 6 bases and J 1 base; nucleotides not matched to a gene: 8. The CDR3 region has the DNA TGTGCCATCAGCCTCGAGGGCGGGGGGTCCTACGAGCAGTACTTC. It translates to CAISLEGGGSYEQYF.

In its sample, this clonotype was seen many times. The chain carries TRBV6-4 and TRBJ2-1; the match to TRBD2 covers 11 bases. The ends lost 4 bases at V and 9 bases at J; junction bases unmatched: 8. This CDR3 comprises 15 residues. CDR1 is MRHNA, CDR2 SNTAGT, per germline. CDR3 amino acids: CASSVKTSGVGEQFF. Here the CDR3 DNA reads TGTGCCAGCAGTGTCAAGACTAGCGGGGTCGGTGAGCAGTTCTTC.

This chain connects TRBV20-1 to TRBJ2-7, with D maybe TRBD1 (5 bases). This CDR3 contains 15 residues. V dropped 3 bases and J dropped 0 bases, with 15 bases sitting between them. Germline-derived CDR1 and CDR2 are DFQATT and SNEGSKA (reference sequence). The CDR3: CSARDDSSRSYEQYF. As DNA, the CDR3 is TGCAGTGCTAGGGACGACAGCAGCCGCTCCTACGAGCAGTACTTC.

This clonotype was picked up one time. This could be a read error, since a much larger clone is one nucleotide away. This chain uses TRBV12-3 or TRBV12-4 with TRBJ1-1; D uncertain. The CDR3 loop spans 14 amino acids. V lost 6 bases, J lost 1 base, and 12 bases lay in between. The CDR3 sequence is CASSSRPENTEAFF. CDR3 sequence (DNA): TGTGCCAGCAGCTCAAGGCCGGAGAACACTGAAGCTTTCTTT.

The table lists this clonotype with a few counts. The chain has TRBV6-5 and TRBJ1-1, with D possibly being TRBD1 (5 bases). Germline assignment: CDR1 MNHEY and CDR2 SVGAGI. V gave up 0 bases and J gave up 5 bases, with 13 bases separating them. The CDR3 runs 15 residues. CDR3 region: CASSYSIGGGTEAFF. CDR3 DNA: TGTGCCAGCAGTTACTCGATTGGCGGGGGGACTGAAGCTTTCTTT.

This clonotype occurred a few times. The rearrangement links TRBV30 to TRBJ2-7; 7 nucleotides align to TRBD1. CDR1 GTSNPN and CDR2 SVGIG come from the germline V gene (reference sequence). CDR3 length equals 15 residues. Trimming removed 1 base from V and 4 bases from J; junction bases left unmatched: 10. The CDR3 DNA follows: TGTGCCTGGAGTGCCTCCGGGACAGTGAGATACGAGCAGTACTTC. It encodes CAWSASGTVRYEQYF.

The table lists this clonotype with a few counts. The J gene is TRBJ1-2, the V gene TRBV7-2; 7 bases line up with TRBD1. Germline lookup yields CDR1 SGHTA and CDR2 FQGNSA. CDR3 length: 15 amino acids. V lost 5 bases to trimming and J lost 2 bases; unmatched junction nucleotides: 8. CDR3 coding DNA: TGTGCCAGCAGCCCCCGACAGGGAAGGAACTATGGCTACACCTTC. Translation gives CASSPRQGRNYGYTF.

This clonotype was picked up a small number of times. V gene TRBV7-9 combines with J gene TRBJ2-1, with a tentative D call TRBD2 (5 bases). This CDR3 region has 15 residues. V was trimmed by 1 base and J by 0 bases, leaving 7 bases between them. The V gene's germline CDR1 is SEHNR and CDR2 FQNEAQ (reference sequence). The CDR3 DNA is TGTGCCAGCAGCTTAGGCGGGCGCTCCTACAATGAGCAGTTCTTC. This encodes CASSLGGRSYNEQFF.

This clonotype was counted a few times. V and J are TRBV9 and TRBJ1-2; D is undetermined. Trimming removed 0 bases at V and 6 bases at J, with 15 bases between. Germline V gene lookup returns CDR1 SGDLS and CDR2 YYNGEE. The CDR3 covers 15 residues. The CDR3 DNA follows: TGTGCCAGCAGCGTAGAGTCGAGGCCAAGAGATGGCTACACCTTC. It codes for CASSVESRPRDGYTF.

The CDR3 reads CASSQDWGGYTEAFF. For the CDR3, the DNA is TGTGCCAGCAGCCAAGATTGGGGGGGGTACACTGAAGCTTTCTTT. The chain links TRBV3-1 to TRBJ1-1; D possibly corresponds to TRBD1 (5 bases). The V gene's germline CDR1 is LGHDT and CDR2 YNNKEL (reference sequence). V shed 0 bases and J shed 3 bases, with 11 bases lying between them. The CDR3 is 15 residues long.

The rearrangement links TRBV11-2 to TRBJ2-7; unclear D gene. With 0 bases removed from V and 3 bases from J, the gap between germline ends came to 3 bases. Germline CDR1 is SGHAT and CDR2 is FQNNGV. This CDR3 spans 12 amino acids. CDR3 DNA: TGTGCCAGCAGCTTAGATCACTACGAGCAGTACTTC. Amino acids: CASSLDHYEQYF.

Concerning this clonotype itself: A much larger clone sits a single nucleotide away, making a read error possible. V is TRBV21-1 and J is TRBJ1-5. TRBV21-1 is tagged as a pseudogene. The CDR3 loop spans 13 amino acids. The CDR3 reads CASNKPSIQPQHF. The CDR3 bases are TGTGCCAGCAACAAACCGAGTATCCAGCCCCAGCATTTT.

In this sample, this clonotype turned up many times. The CDR3 loop reads CASSGLHRNTEAFF. In nucleotides, the CDR3 is TGTGCCAGCAGTGGATTACACCGGAACACTGAAGCTTTCTTT. The rearrangement uses TRBV6-1 and TRBJ1-1; D not resolved. Trimming shortened V by 4 bases and J by 1 base, and 10 bases separated the two germline ends. Germline V gene sequence: CDR1 MNHNS, CDR2 SASEGT. The CDR3 totals 14 residues.

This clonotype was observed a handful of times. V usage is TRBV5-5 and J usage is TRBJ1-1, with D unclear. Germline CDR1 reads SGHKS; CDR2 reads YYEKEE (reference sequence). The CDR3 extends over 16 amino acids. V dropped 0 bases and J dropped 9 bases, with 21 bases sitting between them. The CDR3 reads CASSLVDTGSVGKAFF. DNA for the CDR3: TGTGCCAGCAGCTTGGTAGATACGGGGAGCGTTGGCAAAGCTTTCTTT.

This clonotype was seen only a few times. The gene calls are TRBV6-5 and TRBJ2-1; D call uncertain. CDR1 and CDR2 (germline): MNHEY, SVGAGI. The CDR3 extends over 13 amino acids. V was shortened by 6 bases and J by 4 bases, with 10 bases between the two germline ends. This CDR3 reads CASRASFYNEQFF. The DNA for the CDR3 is TGTGCCAGCAGAGCCTCCTTTTACAATGAGCAGTTCTTC.

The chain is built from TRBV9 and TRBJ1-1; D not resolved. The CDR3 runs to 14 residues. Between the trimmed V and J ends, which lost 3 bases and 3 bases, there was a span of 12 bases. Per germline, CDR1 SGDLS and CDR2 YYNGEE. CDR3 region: CASSGTAADTEAFF. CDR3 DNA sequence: TGTGCCAGCAGCGGGACTGCGGCAGACACTGAAGCTTTCTTT.

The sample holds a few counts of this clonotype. The CDR3 reads CSVGLAGGTQYF. CDR3 DNA sequence: TGCAGCGTTGGTCTAGCGGGGGGCACGCAGTATTTT. The chain recombines TRBV29-1 with TRBJ2-3, with 11 bases that match TRBD2. The CDR3 is made up of 12 amino acids. Germline V CDR1 and CDR2: SQVTM, ANQGSEA. The ends lost 4 bases at V and 9 bases at J; junction bases unmatched: 3.

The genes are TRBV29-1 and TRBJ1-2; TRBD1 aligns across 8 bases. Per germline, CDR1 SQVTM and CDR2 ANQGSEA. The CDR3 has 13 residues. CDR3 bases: TGCGTGACAGGGGTTCCCCTCCAGGATGGCTACACCTTC. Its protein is CVTGVPLQDGYTF.

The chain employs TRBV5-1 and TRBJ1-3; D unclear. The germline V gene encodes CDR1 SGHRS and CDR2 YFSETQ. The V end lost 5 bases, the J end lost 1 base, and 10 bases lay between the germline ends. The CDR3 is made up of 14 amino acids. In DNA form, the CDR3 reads TGCGCCAGCAGGTCCGGGCCATCTGGAAACACCATATATTTT. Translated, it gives CASRSGPSGNTIYF.

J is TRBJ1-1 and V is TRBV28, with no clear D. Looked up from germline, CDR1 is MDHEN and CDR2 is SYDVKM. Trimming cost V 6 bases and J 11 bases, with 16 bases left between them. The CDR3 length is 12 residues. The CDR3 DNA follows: TGTGCCAGCAGAATGCTCCGGAGGGAGGCTTTCTTT. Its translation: CASRMLRREAFF. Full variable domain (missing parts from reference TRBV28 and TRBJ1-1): DVKVTQSSRYLVKRTGEKVFLECVQDMDHENMFWYRQDPGLGLRLIYFSYDVKMKEKGDIPEGYSVSREKKERFSLILESASTNQTSMYLCASRMLRREAFFGQGTRLTVV.

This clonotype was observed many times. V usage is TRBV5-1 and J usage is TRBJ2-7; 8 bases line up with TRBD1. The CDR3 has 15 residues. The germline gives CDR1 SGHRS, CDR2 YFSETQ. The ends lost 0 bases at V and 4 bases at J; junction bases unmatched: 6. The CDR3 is CASSLGPGGTYEQYF. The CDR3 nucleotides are TGCGCCAGCAGCTTGGGACCAGGGGGCACTTACGAGCAGTACTTC. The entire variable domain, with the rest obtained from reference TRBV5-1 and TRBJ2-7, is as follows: KAGVTQTPRYLIKTRGQQVTLSCSPISGHRSVSWYQQTPGQGLQFLFEYFSETQRNKGNFPGRFSGRQFSNSRSEMNVSTLELGDSALYLCASSLGPGGTYEQYFGPGTRLTVT.

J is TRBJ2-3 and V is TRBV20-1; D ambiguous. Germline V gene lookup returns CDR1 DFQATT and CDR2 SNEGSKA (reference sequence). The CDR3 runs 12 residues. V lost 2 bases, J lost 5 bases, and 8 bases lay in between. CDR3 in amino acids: CSARPSGDTQYF. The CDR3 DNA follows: TGCAGTGCTAGACCTAGTGGAGATACGCAGTATTTT.

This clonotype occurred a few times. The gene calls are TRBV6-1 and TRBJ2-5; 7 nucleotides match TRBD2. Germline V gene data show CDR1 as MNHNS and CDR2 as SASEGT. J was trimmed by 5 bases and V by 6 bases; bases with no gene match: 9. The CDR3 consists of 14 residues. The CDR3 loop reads CASRTTRRGETQYF. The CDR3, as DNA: TGTGCCAGCAGAACGACTAGGCGGGGGGAGACCCAGTACTTC.

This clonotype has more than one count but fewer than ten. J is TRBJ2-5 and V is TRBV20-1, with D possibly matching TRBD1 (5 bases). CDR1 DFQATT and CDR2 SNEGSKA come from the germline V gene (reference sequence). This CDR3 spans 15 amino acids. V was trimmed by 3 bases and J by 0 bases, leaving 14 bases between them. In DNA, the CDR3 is TGCAGTGCTAGTCCCTACAGGAGCAACCAAGAGACCCAGTACTTC. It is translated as CSASPYRSNQETQYF.